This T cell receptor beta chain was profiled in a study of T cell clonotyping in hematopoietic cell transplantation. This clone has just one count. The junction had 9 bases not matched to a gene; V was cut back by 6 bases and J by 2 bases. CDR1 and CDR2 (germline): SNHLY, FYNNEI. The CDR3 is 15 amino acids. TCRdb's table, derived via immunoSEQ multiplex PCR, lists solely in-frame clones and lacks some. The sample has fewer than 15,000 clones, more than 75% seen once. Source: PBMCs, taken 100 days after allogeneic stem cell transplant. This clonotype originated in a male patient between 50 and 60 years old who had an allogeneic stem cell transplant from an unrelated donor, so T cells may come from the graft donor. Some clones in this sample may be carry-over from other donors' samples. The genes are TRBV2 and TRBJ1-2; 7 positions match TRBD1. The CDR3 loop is CASRAYRGENYGYTF. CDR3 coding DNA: TGTGCCAGCAGAGCCTACAGGGGAGAGAACTATGGCTACACCTTC.